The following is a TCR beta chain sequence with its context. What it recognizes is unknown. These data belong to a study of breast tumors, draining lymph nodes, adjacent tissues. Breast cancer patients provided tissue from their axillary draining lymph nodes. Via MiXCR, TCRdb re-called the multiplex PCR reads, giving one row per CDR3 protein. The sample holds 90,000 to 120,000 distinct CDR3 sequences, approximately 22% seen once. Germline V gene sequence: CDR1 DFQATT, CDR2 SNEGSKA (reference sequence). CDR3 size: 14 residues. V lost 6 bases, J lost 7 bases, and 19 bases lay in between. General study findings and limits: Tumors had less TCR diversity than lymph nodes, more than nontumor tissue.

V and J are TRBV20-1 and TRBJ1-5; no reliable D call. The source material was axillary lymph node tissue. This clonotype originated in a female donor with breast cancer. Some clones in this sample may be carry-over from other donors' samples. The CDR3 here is CSAPGRILTQPQHF. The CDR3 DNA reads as TGCAGTGCACCAGGACGGATTCTAACGCAGCCCCAGCATTTT.